A single TCR beta chain is shown here with its context. The entry originates in a study of OX40 agonist ivuxolimab in advanced cancers. Deletions cut 3 bases from V and 3 bases from J, with 16 bases between. From germline, CDR1 is SGHVS and CDR2 FQNEAQ. The length of the CDR3 is 16 residues. Here immunoSEQ multiplex PCR was the method, and the copy in TCRdb shows in-frame clones only, minus some. The data contain 25,000 to 30,000 clones, about four fifths of them singletons. The sample consisted of CD4+ or CD8+ T cells sorted from blood, taken in a trial of the OX40 agonist ivuxolimab. The sequence was obtained from an adult with an advanced solid tumor such as melanoma, head and neck, liver or kidney cancer. The chain is built from TRBV7-8 and TRBJ2-3; perhaps TRBD2 as D (5 bases). CDR3 residues: CASSLSHRRGTDTQYF. The CDR3 DNA reads as TGTGCCAGCAGCTTGTCCCACCGACGGGGAACAGATACGCAGTATTTT.